This T cell receptor beta chain emerged from a study of T cells in Graves' hyperthyroidism and ophthalmopathy. Graves' hyperthyroidism qualified as stable when ophthalmopathy did not progress within 18 months. Hyperthyroidism had been newly diagnosed in patients aged 18 to 65, and its duration was under 2 months. Clinical symptoms, serum thyroxine and TRAb, thyroid ultrasound and orbital computed tomography were used for the diagnoses. With 6 bases clipped from V and 4 bases from J, the junction kept 8 bases outside the gene matches. The CDR3 is 16 residues long. Per the germline V gene, CDR1 is ENHRY and CDR2 is SYGVKD. In its sample, this clonotype was seen many times. TCR beta CDR3 regions were amplified from RNA. With the HTBI primer set, the TCR CDR3 went through a first round of RT-PCR. MiXCR, applied by TCRdb to the multiplex PCR reads, yields one record per CDR3 protein. This sample yields around 720,000 distinct CDR3 sequences, of which roughly a third are seen a single time; around 30% belongs to the top ten.

This chain uses TRBV10-3 with TRBJ2-6; 8 bases are a match to TRBD1. This sequence originates from a middle-aged woman with Graves' hyperthyroidism. Sequencing was carried out using blood. The chain's CDR3 is CAISPGQGQGANVLTF. As DNA, the CDR3 is TGTGCCATCAGCCCTGGACAGGGCCAGGGGGCCAACGTCCTGACTTTC.